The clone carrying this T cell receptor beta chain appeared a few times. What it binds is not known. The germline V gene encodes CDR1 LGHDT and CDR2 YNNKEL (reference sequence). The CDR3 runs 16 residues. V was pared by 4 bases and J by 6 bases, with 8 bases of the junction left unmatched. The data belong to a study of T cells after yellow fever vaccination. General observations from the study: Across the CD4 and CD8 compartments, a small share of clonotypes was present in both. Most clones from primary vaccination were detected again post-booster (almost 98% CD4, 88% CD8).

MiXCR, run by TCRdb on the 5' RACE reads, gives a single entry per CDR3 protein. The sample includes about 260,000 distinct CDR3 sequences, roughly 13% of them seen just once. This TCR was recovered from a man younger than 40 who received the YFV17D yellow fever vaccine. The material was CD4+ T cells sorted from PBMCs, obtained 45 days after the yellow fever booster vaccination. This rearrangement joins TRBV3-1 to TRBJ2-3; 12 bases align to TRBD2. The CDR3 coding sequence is TGTGCCAGCAGCCCGCTAGCGGGAGGGCCATCGGATACGCAGTATTTT. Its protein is CASSPLAGGPSDTQYF.